This TCR beta chain was observed in a study of blood T cell repertoires in COVID-19. The CDR3 has 13 residues. Trimming took 7 bases from V and 3 from J; bases not matched to a gene: 4. CDR1 SQVTM and CDR2 ANQGSEA come from the germline V gene. TCRdb keeps only in-frame clones here, not all; method: immunoSEQ multiplex PCR. The table shows 90,000 to 120,000 clones, with roughly 90% occurring only once. The chain couples TRBV29-1 to TRBJ2-1; 9 nucleotides align to TRBD1. Sequences were obtained from peripheral blood. The TCR originated in a man aged 35-49 years with active or convalescent COVID-19. The CDR3 protein is CSAGQGSYNEQFF. CDR3 nucleotides: TGCAGCGCCGGACAGGGGAGCTACAATGAGCAGTTCTTC.